The 9 T cell receptor beta chains in this list originate from one sample, sequenced in a study of blood T cell repertoires in COVID-19. Profiled with immunoSEQ multiplex PCR; TCRdb holds only in-frame clones, not every one. The table records about 290,000 clones, over 85% of them present only once. Material for sequencing was peripheral blood. Receptors originate from a woman under 40 with COVID-19, enrolled during active disease.

This chain's CDR3 is CASSQDQWAAGAHGYTF. The DNA for the CDR3 is TGTGCCAGCAGCCAAGATCAATGGGCAGCGGGGGCTCATGGCTACACCTTC. V gene TRBV14 combines with J gene TRBJ1-2; D possibly corresponds to TRBD1 (6 bases). Trimming pared 0 bases from V and 6 bases from J, leaving 20 bases between. Germline V gives CDR1 SGHDN, CDR2 FVKESK. This CDR3 is built from 17 residues. The full variable domain, rest sourced from reference TRBV14 and TRBJ1-2, is EAGVTQFPSHSVIEKGQTVTLRCDPISGHDNLYWYRRVMGKEIKFLLHFVKESKQDESGMPNNRFLAERTGGTYSTLKVQPAELEDSGVYFCASSQDQWAAGAHGYTFGSGTRLTVV.

The chain combines TRBV27 with TRBJ2-3; D is possibly TRBD1 (5 bases). Trimming shortened V by 4 bases and J by 4 bases, and 18 bases separated the two germline ends. The length of the CDR3 is 16 residues. Germline assignment: CDR1 MNHEY and CDR2 SMNVEV (reference sequence). CDR3 in amino acids: CASSWVPPRVPDTQYF. The CDR3 DNA follows: TGTGCCAGCAGTTGGGTACCCCCCAGGGTGCCAGATACGCAGTATTTT.

The rearrangement joins TRBV19 to TRBJ2-7, with 8 nucleotides matching TRBD1. Germline lookup yields CDR1 LNHDA and CDR2 SQIVND (reference sequence). The CDR3 totals 15 residues. V lost 3 bases, J lost 3 bases, and 7 bases stayed unmatched. CDR3 residues: CASSIGQGKNYEQYF. The CDR3 coding sequence is TGTGCCAGTAGTATCGGACAGGGCAAGAACTACGAGCAGTACTTC.

V gene TRBV13 combines with J gene TRBJ2-1; no firm D call. This CDR3 is 17 amino acids long. CDR1 is PRHDT, CDR2 FYEKMQ, per germline (reference sequence). V was clipped by 5 bases and J by 2 bases, with 19 bases between them. Written as DNA, the CDR3 is TGTGCCAGCAGCCCCCCGACTCGCATCCGTCCCTACAATGAGCAGTTCTTC. It codes for CASSPPTRIRPYNEQFF.

There are a few counts of this clone. V usage is TRBV7-8 and J usage is TRBJ2-3; 9 bases align to TRBD2. Germline V gives CDR1 SGHVS, CDR2 FQNEAQ. The CDR3 is made up of 14 amino acids. V dropped 2 bases and J dropped 5; count of bases not matched to a gene: 2. CDR3 sequence reads: CASSLRAGGDTQYF. The CDR3 coding sequence is TGTGCCAGCAGCTTAAGAGCGGGGGGAGATACGCAGTATTTT. Full variable domain (rest looked up from reference TRBV7-8 and TRBJ2-3): GAGVSQSPRYKVAKRGQDVALRCDPISGHVSLFWYQQALGQGPEFLTYFQNEAQLDKSGLPSDRFFAERPEGSVSTLKIQRTQQEDSAVYLCASSLRAGGDTQYFGPGTRLTVL.

The chain uses TRBV2 and TRBJ1-5, with a weak D call TRBD1 (6 bases). CDR1 and CDR2 from the germline V gene are SNHLY and FYNNEI. The ends were cut back, 3 bases at V and 5 bases at J, with 14 bases in the middle. The CDR3 is made up of 15 amino acids. CDR3 in amino acids: CASSERTAWDQPQHF. In DNA form, the CDR3 reads TGTGCCAGCAGTGAGCGGACAGCCTGGGATCAGCCCCAGCATTTT.

The chain has TRBV2 and TRBJ1-3; TRBD1 is a possible D gene (5 bases). This CDR3 spans 14 amino acids. V gave up 3 bases and J gave up 1 base, with 7 bases separating them. The germline V gene encodes CDR1 SNHLY and CDR2 FYNNEI. The CDR3 coding sequence is TGTGCCAGCAGTGACGGGGGATCTGGAAACACCATATATTTT. Its protein product is CASSDGGSGNTIYF. Looking up the rest from reference TRBV2 and TRBJ1-3 gives the full variable domain: EPEVTQTPSHQVTQMGQEVILRCVPISNHLYFYWYRQILGQKVEFLVSFYNNEISEKSEIFDDQFSVERPDGSNFTLKIRSTKLEDSAMYFCASSDGGSGNTIYFGEGSWLTVV.

This rearrangement joins TRBV6-5 to TRBJ1-6; TRBD1 aligns across 7 bases. V shed 6 bases, J shed 5 bases, and the junction held 4 bases outside the gene matches. Germline CDR1 reads MNHEY; CDR2 reads SVGAGI. There are 14 residues in the CDR3. The CDR3 bases are TGTGCCAGCAGCGACAGGGCTCATAATTCACCCCTCCACTTT. This translates into CASSDRAHNSPLHF.

CDR3 sequence: CAWSRDRFGNSNQPQHF. CDR3 sequence (DNA): TGTGCCTGGAGCCGAGACAGGTTTGGAAATAGCAATCAGCCCCAGCATTTT. This sequence joins TRBV30 and TRBJ1-5; D is perhaps TRBD1 (6 bases). The CDR3 covers 17 residues. Germline V gene lookup returns CDR1 GTSNPN and CDR2 SVGIG (reference sequence). Trimming stripped 3 bases from V and 0 bases from J, with 18 bases between.